The T cell receptor beta chain under discussion was sequenced for a study of CD8 T cells in Susac syndrome (dated by TCRdb to the late 2010s). Regarding the research as a whole: Repertoire sequencing was used to test whether CD8+ T cell activation and differentiation in Susac syndrome was antigen driven. Overall study results and their limits: The TCR sequencing and HLA analysis was acknowledged to have included a relatively small number of individuals.

High-throughput TCR beta sequencing profiled peripheral blood CD8+ and CD4+ T cells from healthy donors, Susac syndrome patients and multiple sclerosis patients. Treatment-naive patients with stable or active relapsing-remitting disease fulfilling revised McDonald criteria were used as multiple sclerosis controls. Bulk CD8+ and CD4+ T cells were purified by magnetic negative isolation, while CD8+ TEMRA cells were enriched using FACS. Blood was drawn into EDTA tubes, processed within 24 hours, and PBMCs were isolated by density gradient centrifugation. PBMCs intended for TCR sequencing were cryopreserved in liquid nitrogen and thawed later in a water bath at 37 degrees C. A purity of at least 90% was achieved for sorted or isolated CD4+, CD8+ and CD8+ TEMRA cells. Worth noting for this clonotype: It lacks a known antigen. There are no base qualities to consult, and no much larger clone falls within one base.

RNA was extracted with the RNeasy kit and roughly 0.45 to 1 ug was reverse transcribed using random hexamers. TCR beta CDR3 regions were amplified with the immunoSEQ multiplex PCR assay covering 54 Vbeta and 13 Jbeta segments. Bias from PCR amplification was corrected by using a synthetic template baseline for primer optimization and for computational correction. Processing in the source paper ran as follows. Reads were annotated to V, D and J genes per IMGT and analyzed with immunoSEQ Analyzer, keeping only productive sequences. To calculate clonality, Shannon entropy was normalized by log2 of the number of productive unique sequences and then subtracted from one. For each patient and control, public and private clones were evaluated among the 100 most prevalent clones. Clones were defined as Susac-specific if absent from the healthy and MS cohorts, from over a thousand published viral clones and from other ImmuneACCESS disease sequences. The raw public reads went through TCRdb reprocessing: fastp at Q25, MiXCR clone calling, in-frame beta chains kept. Every CDR3 protein is listed once, alongside the most common genes and DNA of its rows. The V and J calls reflect TCRdb's pipeline rather than the authors' work. Across this sample there are around 180,000 distinct CDR3 sequences, with roughly 92% seen only once. The leading ten clones occupy roughly 0.098% of the sample.

The receptor was derived from a human donor with multiple sclerosis. Source material: CD4+ T cells from PBMCs.

Here is the DNA: TGCGCCAGCAGCTTGTGGGCGGGAAACAACTATGGCTACACCTTC. Its amino acids are CASSLWAGNNYGYTF. The rearranged segments are TRBV5-1 and TRBJ1-2, with no D gene named confidently. Trimming takes 1 base from V and 2 bases from J, and the germline ends sit 12 bases apart. Based on the germline V gene, the CDR1 and CDR2 sequences are SGHRS and YFSETQ. The CDR3 contains 15 residues, cysteine and phenylalanine counted. The only DNA kept is the CDR3, 45 bases in frame from the first base.